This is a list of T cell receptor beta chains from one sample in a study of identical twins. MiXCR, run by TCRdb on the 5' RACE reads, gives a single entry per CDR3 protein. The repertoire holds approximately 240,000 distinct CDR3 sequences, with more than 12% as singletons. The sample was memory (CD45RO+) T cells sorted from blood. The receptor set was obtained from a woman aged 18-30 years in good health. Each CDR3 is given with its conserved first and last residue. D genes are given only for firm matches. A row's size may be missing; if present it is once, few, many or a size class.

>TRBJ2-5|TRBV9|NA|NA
TGTGCCAGCAGCGTAGCGGTGGGGACTTCCCGAGGAGTCCAAGAGACCCAGTACTTC
CASSVAVGTSRGVQETQYF
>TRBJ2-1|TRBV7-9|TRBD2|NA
TGTGCCAGCAGCTTAGAAGGGACTAGAAGCAATGAGCAGTTCTTC
CASSLEGTRSNEQFF
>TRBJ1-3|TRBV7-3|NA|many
TGTGCCAGCAGCCAAAACCTCGGAAACACCATATATTTT
CASSQNLGNTIYF
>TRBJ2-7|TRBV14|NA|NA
TGTGCCAGCAGCCAAGTCCCGGTTTGGGCGCGACCCTACGAGCAGTACTTC
CASSQVPVWARPYEQYF
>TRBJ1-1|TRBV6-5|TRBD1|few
TGTGCCAGCAGTTGGGTTCCCGGGACAGGGACTGAAGCTTTCTTT
CASSWVPGTGTEAFF
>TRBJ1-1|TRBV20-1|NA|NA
TGCAGTGCTATCCAGCAGAACACTGAAGCTTTCTTT
CSAIQQNTEAFF
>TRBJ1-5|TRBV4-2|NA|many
TGTGCCAGCAGCTCCTTGGGGCAAGGCAGCAATCAGCCCCAGCATTTT
CASSSLGQGSNQPQHF
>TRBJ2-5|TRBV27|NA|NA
TGTGCCAGCAGTTTCGGGGAACGAGAGACCCAGTACTTC
CASSFGERETQYF
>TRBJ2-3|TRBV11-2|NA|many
TGTGCCAGCGAAACCGCAGGGGCCTCCTCAACAGATACGCAGTATTTT
CASETAGASSTDTQYF
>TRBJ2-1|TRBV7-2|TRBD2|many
TGTGCCAGCAGGGGGGGAGGGAGTGGATACAATGAGCAGTTCTTC
CASRGGGSGYNEQFF
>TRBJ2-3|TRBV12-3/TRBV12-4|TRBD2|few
TGTGCCAGCAGTAACCCGGGACTAGAGGATACGCAGTATTTT
CASSNPGLEDTQYF
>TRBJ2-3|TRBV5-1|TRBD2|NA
TGCGCCAGCAGCGTCTATAGCGGGGAGACAGATACGCAGTATTTT
CASSVYSGETDTQYF
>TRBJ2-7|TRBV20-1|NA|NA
TGCAGTGCTAGAGCCCCGGACGCCTCCTACGAGCAGTACTTC
CSARAPDASYEQYF
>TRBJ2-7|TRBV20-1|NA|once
TGCAGTGCTCTCCGGCAAGGGGACGAGCAGTACTTC
CSALRQGDEQYF
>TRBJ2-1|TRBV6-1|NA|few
TGTGCCAGCACCCGGGGTGGCGGGGGCCTCTCCTACAATGAGCAGTTCTTC
CASTRGGGGLSYNEQFF
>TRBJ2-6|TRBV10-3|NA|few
TGTGCCATCAGTGAATGGGGTTCTGGGGCCAACGTCCTGACTTTC
CAISEWGSGANVLTF
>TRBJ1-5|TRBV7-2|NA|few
TGTGCCAGCAGCGATCGCCCCTGGGAGCCCCAGCATTTT
CASSDRPWEPQHF